These 18 T cell receptor beta chains came from one sample sequenced in a study of blood T cell repertoires in COVID-19 (dated by TCRdb to 2018 to 2021). Libraries were constructed by the immunoSEQ multiplex PCR assay. Held by TCRdb, this immuneACCESS table contains in-frame sequences only and omits some clones. Under half of the omission traces to an unresolved V gene where checked; the cause of the rest is unknown. Counted in this sample were roughly 430,000 clones; 88% of them appeared once. Of the sample, around 2.1% falls within the top ten clones. Sequenced: PBMCs or T cells enriched from blood (not recorded which). These receptors originate from a woman in her thirties or forties with acute COVID-19.

The V call is TRBV24-1, the J call TRBJ2-1; TRBD2 matches at 8 bases. Germline V gene lookup returns CDR1 KGHDR and CDR2 SFDVKD. J gave up 5 bases and V 0 bases, and 8 bases lay outside the gene matches. This CDR3 has 17 residues. The CDR3 nucleotides are TGTGCCACCAGTGATTTGTGCCGGGGGGGGAGAGACAATGAGCAGTTCTTC. This translates into CATSDLCRGGRDNEQFF.

This clone was counted many times. The chain recombines TRBV15 with TRBJ2-7, with D perhaps TRBD1 (5 bases). CDR1 LNHNV and CDR2 YYDKDF come from the germline V gene (reference sequence). Trimming left V 1 base short and J 3 bases short, with 10 bases between. The CDR3 is made up of 14 amino acids. The CDR3 DNA follows: TGTGCCACCAGCAGAGTGTCAGGGTACTACGAGCAGTACTTC. Amino acids: CATSRVSGYYEQYF.

The genes are TRBV19 and TRBJ1-2, with TRBD1 as a possible D gene (6 bases). Per germline, CDR1 LNHDA and CDR2 SQIVND (reference sequence). This CDR3 spans 16 amino acids. The V end was cut by 2 bases, the J end by 1 base, with 14 bases between. The CDR3 loop reads CASSITGNLLNYGYTF. The CDR3 nucleotides read TGTGCCAGTAGTATAACAGGGAACCTTCTTAACTATGGCTACACCTTC.

Comments on this clone: At one end, the junction sequence differs from germline, possibly due to a read error. The chain couples TRBV4-2 to TRBJ2-7, with TRBD1 matching over 9 bases. Germline-derived CDR1 and CDR2 are LGHNA and YNFKEQ. The CDR3 runs 12 residues. The CDR3 reads CASSLQGQGMDF. The CDR3 DNA reads as TGTGCCAGCAGCCTACAGGGACAGGGTATGGACTTC.

This chain links TRBV9 with TRBJ1-1; maybe TRBD1 (6 bases). Germline V lookup: CDR1 SGDLS, CDR2 YYNGEE. The CDR3 is 15 residues long. V was pared by 1 base and J by 0 bases, with 10 bases between. The CDR3 bases are TGTGCCAGCAGCGTAACGGGACAAATGAACACTGAAGCTTTCTTT. Translating it yields CASSVTGQMNTEAFF.

V is TRBV13 and J is TRBJ1-1; the D is unclear. V was shortened by 0 bases and J by 6 bases, with 8 bases between the two germline ends. The CDR3 sequence is 13 residues long. Germline V gene lookup returns CDR1 PRHDT and CDR2 FYEKMQ (reference sequence). The chain's CDR3 is CASSLGAFSEAFF. The CDR3 DNA reads as TGTGCCAGCAGCTTAGGGGCATTTTCTGAAGCTTTCTTT.

The CDR3 loop reads CASSQGDIQNTEAFF. Here the CDR3 DNA reads TGTGCCAGCAGCCAGGGCGACATACAGAACACTGAAGCTTTCTTT. V gene TRBV4-2 combines with J gene TRBJ1-1; no reliable D call. Germline CDR1 reads LGHNA; CDR2 reads YNFKEQ. V dropped 3 bases and J dropped 1 base, with 12 bases sitting between them. There are 15 residues in the CDR3.

The chain combines TRBV5-1 with TRBJ2-3; 15 nucleotides line up with TRBD2. The CDR3 is 17 amino acids. Germline V lookup: CDR1 SGHRS, CDR2 YFSETQ. Germline trimming cut 3 bases from V and 2 bases from J; bases unmatched to any gene: 4. CDR3 sequence: CASSSGLAGGNTDTQYF. The CDR3 region has the DNA TGCGCCAGCAGCTCGGGACTAGCGGGGGGAAACACAGATACGCAGTATTTT.

This clone was recorded once. This chain links TRBV3-1 (or the pseudogene TRBV3-2) with TRBJ1-4; 7 bases map to TRBD1. Germline V CDR1 and CDR2: LGHDT, YNNKEL (reference sequence). The ends lost 1 base at V and 7 bases at J; junction bases unmatched: 9. There are 16 residues in the CDR3. CDR3 protein: CASSQVFETGPEKLFF. The CDR3 nucleotides read TGTGCCAGCAGCCAAGTTTTCGAGACAGGGCCTGAAAAACTGTTTTTT.

V and J are TRBV4-2 and TRBJ1-3; 7 nucleotides line up with TRBD1. Germline values: CDR1 LGHNA, CDR2 YNFKEQ. J was trimmed by 0 bases and V by 0 bases; bases with no gene match: 5. CDR3 length equals 17 residues. The CDR3, as DNA: TGTGCCAGCAGCCAAGAAGAGGGACAGCTCTCTGGAAACACCATATATTTT. Its protein is CASSQEEGQLSGNTIYF.

V and J are TRBV29-1 and TRBJ2-1; a weak D match, TRBD1 (5 bases). Germline lookup yields CDR1 SQVTM and CDR2 ANQGSEA. The CDR3 extends over 14 amino acids. The V and J ends lost 0 bases and 10 bases respectively, with 16 bases between them. The CDR3 DNA reads as TGCAGCGTTGAAGATCGTCCAGGGTCAAGAGAGCAGTTCTTC. It yields the protein CSVEDRPGSREQFF.

This chain joins TRBV6-5 and TRBJ2-2, with D possibly TRBD1 on 5 matching bases. This CDR3 is built from 15 residues. The V gene's germline CDR1 is MNHEY and CDR2 SVGAGI. With 3 bases removed from V and 3 bases from J, the gap between germline ends came to 11 bases. CDR3 region: CASSYYGQYTGELFF. Written as DNA, the CDR3 is TGTGCCAGCAGTTATTACGGACAATACACCGGGGAGCTGTTTTTT.

The V and J genes are TRBV3-1 (or the pseudogene TRBV3-2) and TRBJ1-6, with no clear D. This CDR3 spans 15 amino acids. Germline CDR1 is LGHDT and CDR2 is YNNKEL (reference sequence). V lost 0 bases, J lost 7 bases, and 10 bases lay in between. In DNA, the CDR3 is TGTGCCAGCAGCCAAGATCGCCTAATGAATTCACCCCTCCACTTT. Translating gives CASSQDRLMNSPLHF.

This sequence joins TRBV24-1 and TRBJ2-1; 8 bases match TRBD2. V gave up 9 bases and J gave up 9 bases; unmatched junction bases: 9. Germline V gene data show CDR1 as KGHDR and CDR2 as SFDVKD. The CDR3 covers 13 residues. For the CDR3, the DNA is TGTGCCACCCGTAGCGGGGTAGGAAGTGAGCAGTTCTTC. This sequence encodes CATRSGVGSEQFF.

The CDR3 DNA sequence: TGTGCCAGCAGCTTTCAGGGGATCTACGAGCAGTACTTC. Residues: CASSFQGIYEQYF. The rearrangement joins TRBV7-9 to TRBJ2-7; the D gene is possibly TRBD1 (6 bases). Per the germline V gene, CDR1 is SEHNR and CDR2 is FQNEAQ (reference sequence). There are 13 residues in the CDR3. Trimming took 3 bases from V and 3 from J, leaving 9 bases between them.

This sequence joins TRBV7-8 and TRBJ1-1; possibly TRBD1 for D (5 bases). The CDR3 loop spans 14 amino acids. The ends were cut back, 5 bases at V and 1 base at J, with 11 bases in the middle. CDR1 is SGHVS, CDR2 FQNEAQ, per germline. The CDR3 DNA reads as TGTGCCAGCAGCAAGACAGCTGGGAACACTGAAGCTTTCTTT. It specifies CASSKTAGNTEAFF.

The DNA of the CDR3 is TGTGCCAGCAGGGACGGGGGTGACACTGAAGCTTTCTTT. It codes for CASRDGGDTEAFF. The rearrangement links TRBV27 to TRBJ1-1; possibly TRBD1 for D (5 bases). Germline V CDR1 and CDR2: MNHEY, SMNVEV (reference sequence). V was cut by 6 bases and J by 3 bases, with 11 bases left in between. This CDR3 comprises 13 residues.

In this sample, this clone turned up once. This chain uses TRBV12-3 or TRBV12-4 with TRBJ1-2; 7 positions agree with TRBD1. This CDR3 is built from 13 residues. The ends lost 0 bases at V and 5 bases at J; junction bases unmatched: 0. The CDR3 nucleotides read TGTGCCAGCAGTTTAGCGACAGGGTATGGCTACACCTTC. It is translated as CASSLATGYGYTF.